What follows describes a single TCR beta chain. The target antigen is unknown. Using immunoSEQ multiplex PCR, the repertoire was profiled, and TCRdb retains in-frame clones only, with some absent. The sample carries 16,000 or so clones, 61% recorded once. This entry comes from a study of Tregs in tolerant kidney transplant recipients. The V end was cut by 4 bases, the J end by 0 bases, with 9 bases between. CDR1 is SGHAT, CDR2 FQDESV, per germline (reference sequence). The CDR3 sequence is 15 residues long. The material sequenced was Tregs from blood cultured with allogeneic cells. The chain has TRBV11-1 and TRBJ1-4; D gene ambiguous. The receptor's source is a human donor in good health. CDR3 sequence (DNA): TGTGCCAGCAGCTCCCAGGAGACAACTAATGAAAAACTGTTTTTT. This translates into CASSSQETTNEKLFF.